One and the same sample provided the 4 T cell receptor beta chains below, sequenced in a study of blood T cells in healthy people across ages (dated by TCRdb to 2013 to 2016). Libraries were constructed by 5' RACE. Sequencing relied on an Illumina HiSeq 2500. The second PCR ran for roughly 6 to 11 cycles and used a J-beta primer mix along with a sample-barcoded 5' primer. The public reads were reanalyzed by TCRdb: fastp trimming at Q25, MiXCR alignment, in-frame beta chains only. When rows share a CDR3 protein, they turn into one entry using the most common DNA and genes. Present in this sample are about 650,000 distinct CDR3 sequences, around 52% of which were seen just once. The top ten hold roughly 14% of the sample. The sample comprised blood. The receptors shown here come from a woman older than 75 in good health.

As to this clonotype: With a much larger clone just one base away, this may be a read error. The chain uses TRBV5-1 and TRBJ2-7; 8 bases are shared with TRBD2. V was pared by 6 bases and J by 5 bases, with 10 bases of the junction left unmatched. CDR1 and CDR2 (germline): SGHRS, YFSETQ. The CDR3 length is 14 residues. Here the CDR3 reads CASTQAGASHEQYF. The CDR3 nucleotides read TGCGCCAGCACTCAAGCGGGAGCATCCCACGAGCAGTACTTC.

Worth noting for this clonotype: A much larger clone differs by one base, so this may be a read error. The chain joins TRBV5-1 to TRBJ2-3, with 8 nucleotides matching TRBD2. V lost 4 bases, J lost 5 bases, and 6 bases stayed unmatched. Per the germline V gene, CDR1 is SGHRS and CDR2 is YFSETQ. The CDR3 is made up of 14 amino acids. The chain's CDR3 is CASSSRLAGDTQYF. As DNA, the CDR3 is TGCGCCAGCAGCAGCCGCCTAGCGGGAGATACGCAGTATTTT.

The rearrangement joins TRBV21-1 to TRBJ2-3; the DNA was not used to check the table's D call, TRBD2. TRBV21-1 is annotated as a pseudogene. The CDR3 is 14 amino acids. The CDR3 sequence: CAEGRGSSGDTQYF. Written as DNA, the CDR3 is TGTGCGGAGGGCAGGGGTAGTTCGGGAGATACGCAGTATTTT.

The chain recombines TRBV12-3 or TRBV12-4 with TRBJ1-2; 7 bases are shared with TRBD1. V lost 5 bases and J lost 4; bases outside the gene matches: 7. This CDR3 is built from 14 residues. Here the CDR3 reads CASSHRGGVYGYTF. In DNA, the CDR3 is TGTGCCAGCAGTCACAGGGGAGGGGTCTATGGCTACACCTTC.